One and the same sample provided the 27 T cell receptor beta chains below, sequenced in a study of OX40 agonist ivuxolimab in advanced cancers. Libraries were prepared by immunoSEQ multiplex PCR; TCRdb keeps only in-frame clonotypes and omits some of them. The repertoire holds about 70,000 clones, with approximately 89% as singletons. This sample comprised CD4+ or CD8+ T cells sorted from blood, obtained in a trial of the OX40 agonist ivuxolimab. The receptors were gathered from an adult with an advanced solid tumor such as melanoma, head and neck, liver or kidney cancer.

This clone was counted a few times. V is TRBV7-9 and J is TRBJ1-6, with D possibly matching TRBD1 (5 bases). CDR1 is SEHNR, CDR2 FQNEAQ, per germline (reference sequence). The CDR3 runs 14 residues. Deletions cut 3 bases from V and 5 bases from J, with 8 bases between. CDR3 sequence (DNA): TGTGCCAGCAGCTTTGACAGCAATAATTCACCCCTCCACTTT. This translates into CASSFDSNNSPLHF.

Notes on this clone: Other DNA sequences in this sample translate to the same CDR3. The chain recombines TRBV19 with TRBJ1-1; a weak D match, TRBD1 (5 bases). Trimming took 5 bases from V and 1 from J, leaving 8 bases between them. This CDR3 contains 13 residues. Per germline, CDR1 LNHDA and CDR2 SQIVND (reference sequence). CDR3 nucleotides: TGTGCCAGTAGTCGGGGGAGGAACACTGAAGCTTTCTTT. Translating it yields CASSRGRNTEAFF.

This clone was seen only a few times. V is TRBV11-2 and J is TRBJ2-2; the match to TRBD1 covers 7 bases. V shed 7 bases and J 1 base; nucleotides not matched to a gene: 6. Looked up from germline, CDR1 is SGHAT and CDR2 is FQNNGV. The CDR3 extends over 15 amino acids. CDR3 DNA sequence: TGTGCCAGCATCCCGTCAGGGGGGAACACCGGGGAGCTGTTTTTT. This sequence encodes CASIPSGGNTGELFF.

J is TRBJ1-1 and V is TRBV6-5; D gene uncertain. The CDR3 length is 14 residues. V lost 6 bases and J 4 bases, leaving 15 bases between the germline ends. Germline CDR1 is MNHEY and CDR2 is SVGAGI. CDR3 sequence: CASRSHGSGTEAFF. CDR3 DNA: TGTGCCAGCAGATCACATGGGAGCGGCACTGAAGCTTTCTTT.

This chain uses TRBV12-5 with TRBJ2-5; TRBD2 is a possible D gene (6 bases). V gave up 8 bases and J gave up 4 bases, with 14 bases separating them. Germline values: CDR1 LGHNT, CDR2 FRNRAP. The CDR3 totals 13 residues. The CDR3 bases are TGTGCTAGTAAGACGGGAGCTGGAGAGACCCAGTACTTC. The encoded protein is CASKTGAGETQYF.

This clone was counted only a few times. V is TRBV21-1 and J is TRBJ2-1; the listed D gene, TRBD2, was not tested against the DNA. TRBV21-1 is assigned pseudogene status. The CDR3 loop spans 15 amino acids. The CDR3 spells CASSKGGGRSGEQFF. As DNA, the CDR3 is TGTGCCAGCAGCAAAGGGGGGGGCCGCTCGGGTGAGCAGTTCTTC.

The CDR3 sequence is CASRSLDRGTTTYEQYF. The CDR3 DNA reads as TGTGCCAGCAGGAGCCTCGACAGGGGGACTACAACCTACGAGCAGTACTTC. The V and J genes are TRBV27 and TRBJ2-7; 9 bases map to TRBD1. With V trimmed by 6 bases and J by 2 bases, 14 bases remained unmatched. Germline V gives CDR1 MNHEY, CDR2 SMNVEV (reference sequence). The CDR3 sequence is 17 residues long.

J is TRBJ2-3 and V is TRBV7-9, with no clear D. Germline lookup yields CDR1 SEHNR and CDR2 FQNEAQ (reference sequence). V lost 3 bases and J lost 5, with 9 bases in between. This CDR3 comprises 13 residues. This CDR3 is CASSFLARDTQYF. DNA for the CDR3: TGTGCCAGCAGCTTTTTAGCCCGAGATACGCAGTATTTT.

This clone was recorded only once. The rearrangement joins TRBV18 to TRBJ2-6; TRBD1 agrees at 10 bases. Germline assignment: CDR1 KGHSH and CDR2 LQKENI. The CDR3 spans 17 residues. V shed 3 bases, J shed 4 bases, and the junction held 6 bases outside the gene matches. The CDR3 sequence: CASSPPGQGYGANVLTF. CDR3 sequence (DNA): TGTGCCAGCTCACCTCCGGGACAGGGGTACGGGGCCAACGTCCTGACTTTC.

V and J are TRBV11-1 and TRBJ2-3; TRBD2 agrees at 13 bases. V shed 5 bases and J 5 bases; nucleotides not matched to a gene: 4. The CDR3 covers 15 residues. Germline V CDR1 and CDR2: SGHAT, FQDESV (reference sequence). CDR3 in amino acids: CASSLLAGGRDTQYF. CDR3 in DNA: TGTGCCAGCAGCCTACTAGCGGGGGGGAGAGATACGCAGTATTTT.

V gene TRBV5-4 combines with J gene TRBJ2-2; 8 nucleotides align to TRBD2. Germline V gene sequence: CDR1 SGHNT, CDR2 YYREEE (reference sequence). The CDR3 consists of 17 residues. The junction had 12 bases not matched to a gene; V was cut back by 2 bases and J by 6 bases. Here the CDR3 DNA reads TGTGCCAGCAGCTTCCTAGCGGGTTTTAGATCCGCCGGGGAGCTGTTTTTT. Its protein product is CASSFLAGFRSAGELFF.

The chain has TRBV4-1 and TRBJ1-2; 7 positions match TRBD1. The V segment lost 2 bases and the J segment 6 bases; nucleotides outside the gene matches: 12. Per the germline V gene, CDR1 is MGHRA and CDR2 is YSYEKL. The CDR3 spans 16 residues. The CDR3 DNA reads as TGCGCCAGCAGCCAACCCCGACAGGGTAGAGGGCATGGCTACACCTTC. Its translation: CASSQPRQGRGHGYTF.

The chain carries TRBV5-1 and TRBJ1-1; D remains unclear. The V end was cut by 4 bases, the J end by 3 bases, with 19 bases between. The CDR3 is 16 amino acids. Germline values: CDR1 SGHRS, CDR2 YFSETQ. The CDR3 is CASSPRARAVDTEAFF. CDR3 in DNA: TGCGCCAGCAGCCCCCGGGCTCGGGCCGTGGACACTGAAGCTTTCTTT.

V and J are TRBV7-6 and TRBJ2-3; TRBD2 agrees at 10 bases. With V trimmed by 2 bases and J by 5 bases, 7 bases remained unmatched. There are 16 residues in the CDR3. Germline CDR1 reads SGHVS; CDR2 reads FNYEAQ. CDR3 amino acids: CASSLQSGGVLDTQYF. The CDR3 DNA follows: TGTGCCAGCAGCTTACAAAGCGGGGGGGTATTAGATACGCAGTATTTT. Drawing the rest from reference TRBV7-6 and TRBJ2-3, the complete variable domain is GAGVSQSPRYKVTKRGQDVALRCDPISGHVSLYWYRQALGQGPEFLTYFNYEAQQDKSGLPNDRFSAERPEGSISTLTIQRTEQRDSAMYRCASSLQSGGVLDTQYFGPGTRLTVL.

CDR3 bases: TGTGCCAGCCAAGACAGGGCTATCAATCAGCCCCAGCATTTT. This encodes CASQDRAINQPQHF. V and J are TRBV2 and TRBJ1-5; 7 positions agree with TRBD1. Germline CDR1 and CDR2: SNHLY and FYNNEI. The CDR3 loop spans 14 amino acids. V shed 8 bases, J shed 3 bases, and the junction held 7 bases outside the gene matches.

This clone was picked up a small number of times. The chain joins TRBV7-8 to TRBJ2-3; D unclear. Germline V gene sequence: CDR1 SGHVS, CDR2 FQNEAQ. The CDR3 totals 13 residues. V lost 1 base, J lost 3 bases, and 5 bases lay in between. The CDR3 here is CASSLDQTDTQYF. The CDR3 DNA reads TGTGCCAGCAGCTTAGACCAGACAGATACGCAGTATTTT.

The chain joins TRBV7-9 to TRBJ2-2, with D unclear. V lost 5 bases and J lost 5, with 6 bases in between. CDR1 is SEHNR and CDR2 is FQNEAQ in the germline V gene (reference sequence). The CDR3 length is 12 residues. CDR3 residues: CASSPPTGELFF. Written as DNA, the CDR3 is TGTGCCAGCAGCCCCCCTACCGGGGAGCTGTTTTTT.

V and J are TRBV4-1 and TRBJ2-5, with 7 bases matching TRBD1. The CDR3 spans 15 residues. Germline V gene sequence: CDR1 MGHRA, CDR2 YSYEKL. The trim removed 4 bases at V and 5 bases at J, leaving 10 bases unmatched. CDR3 region: CASSLPDRLRETQYF. The DNA of the CDR3 is TGCGCCAGCAGCCTCCCGGACAGGTTGCGTGAGACCCAGTACTTC.

CDR3 coding DNA: TGTGCCAGTATGTACAGGGCCACCTCTGGGGCCAACGTCCTGACTTTC. This gives the protein CASMYRATSGANVLTF. This sequence joins TRBV19 and TRBJ2-6; D is perhaps TRBD1 (6 bases). CDR1 and CDR2 from the germline V gene are LNHDA and SQIVND (reference sequence). Trimming took 7 bases from V and 0 from J, leaving 13 bases between them. The CDR3 runs 16 residues.

The V call is TRBV7-2, the J call TRBJ2-5, with D uncertain. The CDR3 spans 13 residues. The V and J ends lost 11 bases and 2 bases respectively, with 15 bases between them. Germline CDR1 and CDR2: SGHTA and FQGNSA. CDR3 region: CASQKGPQETQYF. In DNA form, the CDR3 reads TGTGCCTCCCAAAAAGGACCGCAAGAGACCCAGTACTTC.

The chain is built from TRBV10-2 and TRBJ2-7; 7 bases match TRBD1. V shed 4 bases, J shed 0 bases, and the junction held 9 bases outside the gene matches. Germline CDR1 reads WSHSY; CDR2 reads SAAADI. This CDR3 has 16 residues. This CDR3 is CASSGGGQVNSYEQYF. The CDR3 coding sequence is TGCGCCAGCAGTGGCGGTGGACAGGTCAACTCCTACGAGCAGTACTTC.

The chain combines TRBV19 with TRBJ1-5, with 10 bases lining up with TRBD1. Germline V gene data show CDR1 as LNHDA and CDR2 as SQIVND (reference sequence). This CDR3 region has 15 residues. The J segment lost 7 bases and the V segment lost 3 bases, leaving 6 bases of the junction unmatched. CDR3 loop: CASSMIGTGDQPQHF. The DNA for the CDR3 is TGTGCCAGTAGTATGATTGGGACAGGGGACCAGCCCCAGCATTTT.

CDR3 loop: CASSPNTGGNEKLFF. The CDR3 nucleotides are TGTGCCAGCAGCCCAAACACAGGGGGTAATGAAAAACTGTTTTTT. The chain has TRBV5-4 and TRBJ1-4, with 8 positions matching TRBD1. Germline V CDR1 and CDR2: SGHNT, YYREEE (reference sequence). This CDR3 region has 15 residues. The ends lost 4 bases at V and 4 bases at J; junction bases unmatched: 6.

J is TRBJ2-1 and V is TRBV2, with D possibly being TRBD2 (5 bases). This CDR3 spans 12 amino acids. V shed 3 bases and J shed 10 bases, with 10 bases lying between them. In germline, CDR1 is SNHLY, CDR2 FYNNEI. In nucleotides, the CDR3 is TGTGCCAGCAGTGAGTCGGGGTACGAGCAGTTCTTC. Its translation: CASSESGYEQFF.

This clone turned up a few times. V gene TRBV30 combines with J gene TRBJ1-5; D ambiguous. The CDR3 spans 13 residues. Trimming took 2 bases from V and 5 from J, leaving 10 bases between them. Germline V lookup: CDR1 GTSNPN, CDR2 SVGIG (reference sequence). The CDR3 DNA is TGTGCCTGGAGTCTAAGGGAAGATCAGCCCCAGCATTTT. Its translation is CAWSLREDQPQHF. Full variable domain (remainder filled in from reference TRBV30 and TRBJ1-5): SQTIHQWPATLVQPVGSPLSLECTVEGTSNPNLYWYRQAAGRGLQLLFYSVGIGQISSEVPQNLSASRPQDRQFILSSKKLLLSDSGFYLCAWSLREDQPQHFGDGTRLSIL.

The chain links TRBV2 to TRBJ1-5; no clear D gene. CDR3 size: 13 residues. Trimming removed 6 bases from V and 6 bases from J, with 12 bases in between. The germline CDR1 and CDR2 sequences are SNHLY and FYNNEI. The CDR3 loop is CASRPVGIQPQHF. The CDR3, as DNA: TGTGCCAGCAGGCCGGTTGGGATTCAGCCCCAGCATTTT.

J is TRBJ1-1 and V is TRBV18; no reliable D call. This CDR3 has 14 residues. Germline CDR1 and CDR2: KGHSH and LQKENI. The V end was cut by 5 bases, the J end by 0 bases, with 10 bases between. CDR3 coding DNA: TGTGCCAGCTCATCCCAGTCAGTGAACACTGAAGCTTTCTTT. Translation gives CASSSQSVNTEAFF.